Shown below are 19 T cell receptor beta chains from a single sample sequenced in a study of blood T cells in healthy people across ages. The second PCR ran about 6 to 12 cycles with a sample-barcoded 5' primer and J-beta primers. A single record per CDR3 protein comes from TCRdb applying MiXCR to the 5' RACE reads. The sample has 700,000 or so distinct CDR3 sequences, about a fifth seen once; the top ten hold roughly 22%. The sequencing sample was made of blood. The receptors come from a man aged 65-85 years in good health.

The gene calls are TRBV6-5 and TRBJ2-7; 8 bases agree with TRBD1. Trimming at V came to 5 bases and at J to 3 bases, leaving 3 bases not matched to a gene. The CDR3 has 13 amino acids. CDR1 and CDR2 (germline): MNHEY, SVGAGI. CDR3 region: CASSRQGYYEQYF. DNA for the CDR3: TGTGCCAGCAGTCGACAGGGGTACTACGAGCAGTACTTC.

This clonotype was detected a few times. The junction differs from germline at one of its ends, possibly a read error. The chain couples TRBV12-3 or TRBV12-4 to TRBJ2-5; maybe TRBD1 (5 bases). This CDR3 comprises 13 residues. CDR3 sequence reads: CASRTTGQETRYF. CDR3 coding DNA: TGTGCCAGCAGAACCACAGGACAAGAGACCCGGTACTTC.

The CDR3 region is CASSNNGVRGEKLFF. CDR3 DNA: TGTGCCAGCAGCAATAACGGGGTACGGGGCGAAAAACTGTTTTTT. This chain uses TRBV11-3 with TRBJ1-4; tentative D call: TRBD1 (5 bases). The V end lost 5 bases, the J end lost 8 bases, and 18 bases lay between the germline ends. The germline V gene has CDR1 SGHNT and CDR2 YENEEA. The CDR3 runs 15 residues.

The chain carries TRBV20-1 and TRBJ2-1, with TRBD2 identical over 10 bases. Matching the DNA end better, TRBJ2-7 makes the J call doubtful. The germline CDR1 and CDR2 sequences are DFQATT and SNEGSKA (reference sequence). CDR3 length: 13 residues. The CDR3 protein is CSAASGGTYEQYF. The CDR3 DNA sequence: TGCAGTGCCGCTAGCGGGGGTACGTACGAGCAGTACTTC.

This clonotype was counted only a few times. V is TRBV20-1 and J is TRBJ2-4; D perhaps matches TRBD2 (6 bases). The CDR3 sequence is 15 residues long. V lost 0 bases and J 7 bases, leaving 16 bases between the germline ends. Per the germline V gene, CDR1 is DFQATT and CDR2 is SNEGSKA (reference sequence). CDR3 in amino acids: CSAREPPAEGNIQYF. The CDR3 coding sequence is TGCAGTGCTAGAGAGCCCCCAGCGGAGGGGAACATTCAGTACTTC.

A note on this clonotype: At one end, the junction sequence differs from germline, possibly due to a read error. The CDR3 region is CASSFTSVSTGTQYF. DNA for the CDR3: TGCGCCAGCAGTTTTACTAGCGTGAGCACAGGTACGCAGTATTTT. The chain combines TRBV5-1 with TRBJ2-3; 7 bases map to TRBD2. Germline values: CDR1 SGHRS, CDR2 YFSETQ. The CDR3 is 15 residues long.

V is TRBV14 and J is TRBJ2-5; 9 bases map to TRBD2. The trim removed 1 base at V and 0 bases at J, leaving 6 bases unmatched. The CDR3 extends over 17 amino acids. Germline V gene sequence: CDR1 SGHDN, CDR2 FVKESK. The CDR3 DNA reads TGTGCCAGCAGCCAAGGAACTCTAGCGGGAAACCAAGAGACCCAGTACTTC. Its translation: CASSQGTLAGNQETQYF.

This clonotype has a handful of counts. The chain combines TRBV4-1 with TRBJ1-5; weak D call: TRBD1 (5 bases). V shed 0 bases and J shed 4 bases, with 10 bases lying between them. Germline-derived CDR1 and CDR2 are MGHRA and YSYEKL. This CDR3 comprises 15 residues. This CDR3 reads CASSQDSRVNQPQHF. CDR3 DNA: TGCGCCAGCAGCCAAGATTCCAGGGTAAATCAGCCCCAGCATTTT.

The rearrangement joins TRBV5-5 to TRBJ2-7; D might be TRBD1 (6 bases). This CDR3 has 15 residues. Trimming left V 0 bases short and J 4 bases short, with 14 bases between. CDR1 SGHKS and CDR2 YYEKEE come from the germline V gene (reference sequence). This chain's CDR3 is CASSLVQDRFYEQYF. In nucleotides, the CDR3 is TGTGCCAGCAGCTTGGTCCAGGACAGATTTTACGAGCAGTACTTC.

The CDR3 DNA reads TGTGCCAGCAGTTACCGGGCGGGGAGCGATACGCAGTATTTT. Translated: CASSYRAGSDTQYF. This sequence joins TRBV6-5 and TRBJ2-3, with a tentative D call TRBD2 (6 bases). The CDR3 runs 14 residues. V was clipped by 2 bases and J by 6 bases, with 12 bases between them. The germline V gene has CDR1 MNHEY and CDR2 SVGAGI.

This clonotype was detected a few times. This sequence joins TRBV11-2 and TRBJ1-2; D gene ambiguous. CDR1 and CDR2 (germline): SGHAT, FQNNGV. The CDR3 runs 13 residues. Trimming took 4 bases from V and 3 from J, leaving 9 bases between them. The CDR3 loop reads CASSSPAHYGYTF. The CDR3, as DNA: TGTGCCAGCAGCTCGCCCGCCCACTATGGCTACACCTTC. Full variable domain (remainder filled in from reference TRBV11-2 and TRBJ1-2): EAGVAQSPRYKIIEKRQSVAFWCNPISGHATLYWYQQILGQGPKLLIQFQNNGVVDDSQLPKDRFSAERLKGVDSTLKIQPAKLEDSAVYLCASSSPAHYGYTFGSGTRLTVV.

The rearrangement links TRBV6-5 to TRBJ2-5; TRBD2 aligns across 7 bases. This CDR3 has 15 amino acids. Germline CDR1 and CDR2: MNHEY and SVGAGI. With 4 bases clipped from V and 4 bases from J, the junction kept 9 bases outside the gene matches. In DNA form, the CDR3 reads TGTGCCAGCAGTTCCCCTTATACGGGAGGAGAGACCCAGTACTTC. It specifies CASSSPYTGGETQYF.

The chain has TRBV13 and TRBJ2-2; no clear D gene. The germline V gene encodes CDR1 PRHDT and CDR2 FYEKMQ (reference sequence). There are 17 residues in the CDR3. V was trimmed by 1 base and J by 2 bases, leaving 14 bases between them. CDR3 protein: CASSLEVWPYNTGELFF. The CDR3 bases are TGTGCCAGCAGCTTAGAGGTGTGGCCCTATAACACCGGGGAGCTGTTTTTT.

The CDR3 region has the DNA TGCGCCAGCAGCCCCGTTTATGGAGGGGGCATTGGGGCCAACGTCCTGACTTTC. This sequence encodes CASSPVYGGGIGANVLTF. The chain couples TRBV5-1 to TRBJ2-6; D possibly corresponds to TRBD1 (7 bases). V was shortened by 4 bases and J by 3 bases, with 20 bases between the two germline ends. CDR3 length: 18 residues. Germline CDR1 reads SGHRS; CDR2 reads YFSETQ.

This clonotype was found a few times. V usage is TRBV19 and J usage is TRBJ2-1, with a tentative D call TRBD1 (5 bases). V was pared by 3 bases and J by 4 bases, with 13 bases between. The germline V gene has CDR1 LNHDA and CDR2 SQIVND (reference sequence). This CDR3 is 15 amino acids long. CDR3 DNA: TGTGCCAGTAGTATCTCGTCAGACAGTTACAATGAGCAGTTCTTC. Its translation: CASSISSDSYNEQFF.

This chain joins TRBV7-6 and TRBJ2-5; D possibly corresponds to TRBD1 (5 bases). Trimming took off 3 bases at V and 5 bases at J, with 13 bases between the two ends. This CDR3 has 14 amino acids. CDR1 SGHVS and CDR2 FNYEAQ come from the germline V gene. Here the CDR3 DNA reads TGTGCCAGCAGCTTTCAGGGTTGGGGTGAGACCCAGTACTTC. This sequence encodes CASSFQGWGETQYF. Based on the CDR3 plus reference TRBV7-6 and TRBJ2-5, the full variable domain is GAGVSQSPRYKVTKRGQDVALRCDPISGHVSLYWYRQALGQGPEFLTYFNYEAQQDKSGLPNDRFSAERPEGSISTLTIQRTEQRDSAMYRCASSFQGWGETQYFGPGTRLLVL.

The CDR3 reads CATSRDLRPSGSTDTQYF. DNA of the CDR3: TGTGCCACCAGCAGAGATCTTCGCCCTAGCGGGAGCACAGATACGCAGTATTTT. V usage is TRBV15 and J usage is TRBJ2-3, with TRBD2 identical over 8 bases. This CDR3 is 18 amino acids long. The germline V gene encodes CDR1 LNHNV and CDR2 YYDKDF (reference sequence). V lost 0 bases, J lost 0 bases, and 8 bases stayed unmatched.

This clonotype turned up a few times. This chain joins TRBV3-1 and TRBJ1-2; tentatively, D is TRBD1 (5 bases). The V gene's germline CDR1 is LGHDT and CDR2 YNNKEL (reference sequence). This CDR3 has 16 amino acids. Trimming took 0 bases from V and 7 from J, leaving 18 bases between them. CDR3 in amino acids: CASSQDGGRVSRGYTF. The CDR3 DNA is TGTGCCAGCAGCCAAGATGGGGGTCGTGTTTCCCGTGGCTACACCTTC.

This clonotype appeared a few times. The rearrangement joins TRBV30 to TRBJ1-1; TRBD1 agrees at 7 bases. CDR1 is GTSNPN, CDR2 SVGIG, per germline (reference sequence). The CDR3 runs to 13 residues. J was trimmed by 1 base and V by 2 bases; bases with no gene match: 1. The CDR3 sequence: CAWSRQGNTEAFF. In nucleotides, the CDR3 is TGTGCCTGGAGTCGACAGGGGAACACTGAAGCTTTCTTT.